Below, 26 T cell receptor beta chains from the same sample are listed, as sequenced in a study of T cell responses to AZD1222 COVID-19 vaccine. Data came from immunoSEQ multiplex PCR; TCRdb stores just in-frame clones and leaves some out. This sample has roughly 140,000 clones, with just under 95% found just once. Sequencing used peripheral blood, obtained on day 0 of AZD1222 vaccination. The receptors shown here come from an adult in good health.

The rearrangement uses TRBV19 and TRBJ2-1; the D call may be TRBD1 or TRBD2 (6 bases each). This CDR3 has 10 amino acids. The V and J ends lost 7 bases and 12 bases respectively, with 10 bases between them. From germline, CDR1 is LNHDA and CDR2 SQIVND (reference sequence). The CDR3: CASTRGLQFF. CDR3 bases: TGTGCCAGTACCAGGGGACTGCAGTTCTTC.

This rearrangement joins TRBV27 to TRBJ1-4; 9 bases match TRBD1. Trimming at V came to 4 bases and at J to 5 bases, leaving 2 bases not matched to a gene. CDR1 and CDR2 from the germline V gene are MNHEY and SMNVEV (reference sequence). The CDR3 contains 14 residues. For the CDR3, the DNA is TGTGCCAGCAGTTGGGGACAGGGCAATGAAAAACTGTTTTTT. This gives the protein CASSWGQGNEKLFF.

The table lists this clone with a few counts. V gene TRBV2 combines with J gene TRBJ1-6; D remains ambiguous. Germline loops: CDR1 SNHLY, CDR2 FYNNEI. V lost 7 bases and J 8 bases, leaving 9 bases between the germline ends. This CDR3 is 12 amino acids long. As DNA, the CDR3 is TGTGCCAGCACGGGCAGCCATTCACCCCTCCACTTT. Translation gives CASTGSHSPLHF.

V and J are TRBV23-1 and TRBJ1-1; the match to TRBD1 covers 8 bases. TRBV23-1 is an ORF; its function is uncertain. This CDR3 is built from 12 residues. J gave up 1 base and V 8 bases, and 0 bases lay outside the gene matches. The CDR3 spells CASDRGNTEAFF. CDR3 bases: TGCGCCAGCGACAGGGGGAACACTGAAGCTTTCTTT.

The chain combines TRBV2 with TRBJ1-6; D is ambiguous. The CDR3 has 13 residues. Germline V gives CDR1 SNHLY, CDR2 FYNNEI. V was pared by 8 bases and J by 7 bases, with 12 bases between. The CDR3 DNA sequence: TGTGCCAGCGAGCCCGGGCCCAATTCACCCCTCCACTTT. It codes for CASEPGPNSPLHF. The complete variable domain, with remaining parts taken from reference TRBV2 and TRBJ1-6, reads EPEVTQTPSHQVTQMGQEVILRCVPISNHLYFYWYRQILGQKVEFLVSFYNNEISEKSEIFDDQFSVERPDGSNFTLKIRSTKLEDSAMYFCASEPGPNSPLHFGNGTRLTVT.

V usage is TRBV19 and J usage is TRBJ1-1; TRBD1 matches at 7 bases. Looked up from germline, CDR1 is LNHDA and CDR2 is SQIVND (reference sequence). V shed 9 bases, J shed 0 bases, and the junction held 22 bases outside the gene matches. The CDR3 contains 19 residues. In DNA form, the CDR3 reads TGTGCCAGCCGCCCCGGCCGGCTCGGGACAGCTCGGATGAACACTGAAGCTTTCTTT. This sequence encodes CASRPGRLGTARMNTEAFF.

The chain recombines TRBV19 with TRBJ1-6; TRBD1 matches at 7 bases. CDR1 is LNHDA and CDR2 is SQIVND in the germline V gene (reference sequence). Trimming took 9 bases from V and 3 from J; bases not matched to a gene: 11. This CDR3 is 16 amino acids long. CDR3 region: CASSSHTGDYNSPLHF. In DNA, the CDR3 is TGTGCCAGCTCATCCCACACAGGGGACTATAATTCACCCCTCCACTTT. Together with reference TRBV19 and TRBJ1-6, the CDR3 gives the full variable domain: DGGITQSPKYLFRKEGQNVTLSCEQNLNHDAMYWYRQDPGQGLRLIYYSQIVNDFQKGDIAEGYSVSREKKESFPLTVTSAQKNPTAFYLCASSSHTGDYNSPLHFGNGTRLTVT.

The genes are TRBV29-1 and TRBJ2-3; no clear D gene. Germline CDR1 reads SQVTM; CDR2 reads ANQGSEA. CDR3 length: 13 residues. V was trimmed by 3 bases and J by 6 bases, leaving 13 bases between them. CDR3 loop: CSVDLEPRDTQYF. The DNA for the CDR3 is TGCAGCGTTGACCTAGAACCTCGCGATACGCAGTATTTT.

V and J are TRBV4-1 and TRBJ2-4; D not resolved. Germline values: CDR1 MGHRA, CDR2 YSYEKL. CDR3 length: 12 amino acids. Trimming removed 0 bases from V and 7 bases from J, with 4 bases in between. CDR3 DNA: TGCGCCAGCAGCCAAGATCGTAACATTCAGTACTTC. It is translated as CASSQDRNIQYF.

This chain uses TRBV6-5 with TRBJ1-1, with D hard to call. V was clipped by 5 bases and J by 0 bases, with 10 bases between them. CDR1 and CDR2 (germline): MNHEY, SVGAGI. There are 14 residues in the CDR3. CDR3 nucleotides: TGTGCCAGCAGTAACCGGGAAATGAACACTGAAGCTTTCTTT. Translation gives CASSNREMNTEAFF.

Only a few counts were recorded for this clone. Written as DNA, the CDR3 is TGCGCCAGCAGCGAAGGTCGATGGAACACTGAAGCTTTCTTT. Translated: CASSEGRWNTEAFF. The chain links TRBV5-1 to TRBJ1-1, with D uncertain. The V end was cut by 4 bases, the J end by 1 base, with 11 bases between. Germline V gives CDR1 SGHRS, CDR2 YFSETQ. The CDR3 consists of 14 residues.

The chain combines TRBV11-1 with TRBJ1-4, with D maybe TRBD1 (6 bases). Trimming removed 2 bases at V and 8 bases at J, with 12 bases between. The CDR3 consists of 14 residues. The germline V gene encodes CDR1 SGHAT and CDR2 FQDESV (reference sequence). CDR3 region: CASSLTGGAEKLFF. DNA of the CDR3: TGTGCCAGCAGCTTAACGGGGGGCGCAGAAAAACTGTTTTTT.

The DNA of the CDR3 is TGTGCCAGCAGCTTGGGGTTAACGGAGACCCAGTACTTC. Protein: CASSLGLTETQYF. The rearrangement joins TRBV5-5 to TRBJ2-5; D is uncertain. Deletions cut 0 bases from V and 5 bases from J, with 8 bases between. The length of the CDR3 is 13 residues. CDR1 and CDR2 (germline): SGHKS, YYEKEE (reference sequence).

V gene TRBV5-1 combines with J gene TRBJ1-2; 7 bases agree with TRBD1. The junction had 9 bases not matched to a gene; V was cut back by 0 bases and J by 4 bases. Germline lookup yields CDR1 SGHRS and CDR2 YFSETQ. The CDR3 loop spans 16 amino acids. CDR3 DNA sequence: TGCGCCAGCAGCTTGGCGGGGACAGAAACGATCTATGGCTACACCTTC. Its translation is CASSLAGTETIYGYTF.

The chain combines TRBV18 with TRBJ1-1; 8 nucleotides agree with TRBD1. CDR1 is KGHSH, CDR2 LQKENI, per germline. The ends lost 3 bases at V and 1 base at J; junction bases unmatched: 4. CDR3 length: 15 amino acids. CDR3 sequence (DNA): TGTGCCAGCTCACCTAGGACAGGGACGAACACTGAAGCTTTCTTT. Its translation: CASSPRTGTNTEAFF.

This clone was seen more than once but under ten times. The chain couples TRBV7-3 to TRBJ2-2; 9 bases match TRBD2. With V trimmed by 1 base and J by 7 bases, 13 bases remained unmatched. The V gene's germline CDR1 is SGHTA and CDR2 FQGTGA. The CDR3 sequence is 18 residues long. The CDR3 DNA is TGTGCCAGCAGCTTAATCCCTAGCGGGACCTTGAGTGACGGGGAGCTGTTTTTT. The encoded protein is CASSLIPSGTLSDGELFF.

The chain carries TRBV18 and TRBJ1-5; no clear D. CDR3 length equals 13 residues. The germline V and J ends were trimmed by 6 bases and 0 bases, with 6 bases remaining between them. Germline CDR1 KGHSH, CDR2 LQKENI. The CDR3 coding sequence is TGTGCCAGCTCGCTTAATAGCAATCAGCCCCAGCATTTT. Amino acids: CASSLNSNQPQHF. The variable domain in full, completed from reference TRBV18 and TRBJ1-5, reads NAGVMQNPRHLVRRRGQEARLRCSPMKGHSHVYWYRQLPEEGLKFMVYLQKENIIDESGMPKERFSAEFPKEGPSILRIQQVVRGDSAAYFCASSLNSNQPQHFGDGTRLSIL.

The chain uses TRBV5-1 and TRBJ1-2, with a possible D match to TRBD1 (5 bases). The CDR3 covers 14 residues. Looked up from germline, CDR1 is SGHRS and CDR2 is YFSETQ. Between the trimmed V and J ends, which lost 0 bases and 4 bases, there was a span of 10 bases. The CDR3 is CASSLDPRVYGYTF. The CDR3 DNA is TGCGCCAGCAGCTTGGACCCCAGGGTCTATGGCTACACCTTC.

This clone was detected once. The V gene is TRBV5-4, the J gene TRBJ2-5; TRBD1 aligns across 8 bases. After removal of 3 bases from V and 5 bases from J, the junction contained 9 bases not matched to a gene. The germline CDR1 and CDR2 sequences are SGHNT and YYREEE (reference sequence). The CDR3 consists of 15 residues. The DNA for the CDR3 is TGTGCCAGCAGCTCAAGGACAGGGCCGGTGGAGACCCAGTACTTC. This gives the protein CASSSRTGPVETQYF. Based on the CDR3 plus reference TRBV5-4 and TRBJ2-5, the full variable domain is ETGVTQSPTHLIKTRGQQVTLRCSSQSGHNTVSWYQQALGQGPQFIFQYYREEENGRGNFPPRFSGLQFPNYSSELNVNALELDDSALYLCASSSRTGPVETQYFGPGTRLLVL.

The chain uses TRBV5-4 and TRBJ2-7; D may match TRBD1 or TRBD2 (6 bases each). In germline, CDR1 is SGHNT, CDR2 YYREEE (reference sequence). With 4 bases removed from V and 3 bases from J, the gap between germline ends came to 11 bases. The CDR3 totals 13 residues. The CDR3: CASSKGGDYEQYF. The CDR3 nucleotides are TGTGCCAGCAGCAAGGGGGGCGACTACGAGCAGTACTTC.

This clone was counted a single time. This chain joins TRBV3-1 (or the pseudogene TRBV3-2) and TRBJ1-2; 8 bases agree with TRBD1. This CDR3 spans 16 amino acids. Per the germline V gene, CDR1 is LGHDT and CDR2 is YNNKEL (reference sequence). V shed 5 bases, J shed 3 bases, and the junction held 11 bases outside the gene matches. This CDR3 is CASSYGTGESHYGYTF. CDR3 in DNA: TGTGCCAGCAGCTACGGGACAGGAGAATCTCACTATGGCTACACCTTC.

This CDR3 reads CASREGSEKLFF. The DNA of the CDR3 is TGTGCCAGCAGGGAAGGATCTGAAAAACTGTTTTTT. V gene TRBV6-6 combines with J gene TRBJ1-4, with D unresolved. Germline V gene data show CDR1 as MNHNY and CDR2 as SVGAGI (reference sequence). Trimming shortened V by 6 bases and J by 7 bases, and 9 bases separated the two germline ends. CDR3 length equals 12 residues.

Written as DNA, the CDR3 is TGTGCCAGCTCCCCTAGCGGCCCCGGGAACATTCAGTACTTC. Translated: CASSPSGPGNIQYF. V and J are TRBV18 and TRBJ2-4, with TRBD2 matching over 7 bases. This CDR3 has 14 amino acids. V was pared by 6 bases and J by 7 bases, with 9 bases of the junction left unmatched. Germline V lookup: CDR1 KGHSH, CDR2 LQKENI.

The CDR3 protein is CASSLGTGGNSPLHF. The CDR3, as DNA: TGCGCCAGCAGCTTGGGGACAGGTGGTAATTCACCCCTCCACTTT. This chain connects TRBV5-1 to TRBJ1-6; 7 bases line up with TRBD1. The CDR3 runs 15 residues. V was clipped by 0 bases and J by 6 bases; unmatched bases: 3. The germline V gene has CDR1 SGHRS and CDR2 YFSETQ. Full variable domain (rest looked up from reference TRBV5-1 and TRBJ1-6): KAGVTQTPRYLIKTRGQQVTLSCSPISGHRSVSWYQQTPGQGLQFLFEYFSETQRNKGNFPGRFSGRQFSNSRSEMNVSTLELGDSALYLCASSLGTGGNSPLHFGNGTRLTVT.

CDR3 bases: TGTGCCAGCAGCTTAGCGCTAGCCGATTCCTACAATGAGCAGTTCTTC. Translated: CASSLALADSYNEQFF. The V gene is TRBV7-9, the J gene TRBJ2-1, with D perhaps matching TRBD2 (5 bases). V was trimmed by 0 bases and J by 1 base, leaving 10 bases between them. In germline, CDR1 is SEHNR, CDR2 FQNEAQ (reference sequence). This CDR3 is built from 16 residues.

J is TRBJ2-7 and V is TRBV29-1, with TRBD2 matching over 10 bases. The CDR3 consists of 14 residues. Germline V CDR1 and CDR2: SQVTM, ANQGSEA. Trimming cost V 4 bases and J 0 bases; bases outside gene matches: 3. CDR3 DNA: TGCAGCGTTGCGAAGCGGGAGGGCTCCTACGAGCAGTACTTC. Residues: CSVAKREGSYEQYF.